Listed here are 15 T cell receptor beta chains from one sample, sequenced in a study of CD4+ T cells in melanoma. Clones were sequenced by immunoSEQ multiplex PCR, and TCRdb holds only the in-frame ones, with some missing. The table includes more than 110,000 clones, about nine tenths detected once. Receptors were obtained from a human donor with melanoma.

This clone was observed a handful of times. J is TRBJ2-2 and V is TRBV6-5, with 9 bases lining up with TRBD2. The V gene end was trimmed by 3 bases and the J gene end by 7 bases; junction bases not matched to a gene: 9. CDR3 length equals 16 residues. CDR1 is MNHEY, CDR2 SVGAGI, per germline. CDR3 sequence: CASSYSGTSPYGELFF. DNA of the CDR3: TGTGCCAGCAGTTATTCCGGGACTAGCCCGTACGGGGAGCTGTTTTTT.

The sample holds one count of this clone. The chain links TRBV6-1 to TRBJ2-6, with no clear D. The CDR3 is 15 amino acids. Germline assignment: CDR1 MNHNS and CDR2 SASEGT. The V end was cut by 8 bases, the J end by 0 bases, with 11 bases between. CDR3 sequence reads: CASLILPSGANVLTF. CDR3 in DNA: TGTGCCAGCTTGATCCTCCCCTCTGGGGCCAACGTCCTGACTTTC.

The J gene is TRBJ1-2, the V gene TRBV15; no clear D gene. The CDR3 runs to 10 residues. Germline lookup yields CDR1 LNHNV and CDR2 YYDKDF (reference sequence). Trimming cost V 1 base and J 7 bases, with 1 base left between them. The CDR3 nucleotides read TGTGCCACCAGCAGAGTTGGCTACACCTTC. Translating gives CATSRVGYTF.

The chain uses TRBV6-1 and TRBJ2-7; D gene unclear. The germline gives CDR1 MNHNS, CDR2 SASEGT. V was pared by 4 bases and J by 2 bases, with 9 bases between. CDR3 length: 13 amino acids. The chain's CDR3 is CASSGSSPYEQYF. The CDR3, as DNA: TGTGCCAGCAGTGGTTCGTCTCCCTACGAGCAGTACTTC.

CDR3 residues: CASSLWTGELMNTEAFF. CDR3 DNA: TGTGCCAGCAGCTTATGGACAGGGGAGCTCATGAACACTGAAGCTTTCTTT. The gene calls are TRBV7-6 and TRBJ1-1; 9 bases match TRBD1. V shed 2 bases, J shed 0 bases, and the junction held 7 bases outside the gene matches. Germline values: CDR1 SGHVS, CDR2 FNYEAQ. The CDR3 totals 17 residues.

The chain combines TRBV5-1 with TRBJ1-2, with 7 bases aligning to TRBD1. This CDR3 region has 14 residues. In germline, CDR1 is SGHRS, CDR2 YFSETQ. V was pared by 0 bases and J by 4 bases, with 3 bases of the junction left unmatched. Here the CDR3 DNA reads TGCGCCAGCAGCTTGGAACCAGGGGGCTATGGCTACACCTTC. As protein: CASSLEPGGYGYTF.

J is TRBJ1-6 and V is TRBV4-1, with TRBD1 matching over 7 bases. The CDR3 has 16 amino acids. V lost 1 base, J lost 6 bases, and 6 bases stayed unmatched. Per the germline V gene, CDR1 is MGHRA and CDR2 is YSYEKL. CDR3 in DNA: TGCGCCAGCAGCCAAGTACGACAGGGAAGTAATTCACCCCTCCACTTT. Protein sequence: CASSQVRQGSNSPLHF.

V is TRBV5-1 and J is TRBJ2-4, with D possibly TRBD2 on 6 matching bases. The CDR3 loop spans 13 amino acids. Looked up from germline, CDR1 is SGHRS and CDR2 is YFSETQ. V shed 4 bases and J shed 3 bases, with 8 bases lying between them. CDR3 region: CASSPGSKNIQYF. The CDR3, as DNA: TGCGCCAGCAGCCCCGGGAGCAAAAACATTCAGTACTTC.

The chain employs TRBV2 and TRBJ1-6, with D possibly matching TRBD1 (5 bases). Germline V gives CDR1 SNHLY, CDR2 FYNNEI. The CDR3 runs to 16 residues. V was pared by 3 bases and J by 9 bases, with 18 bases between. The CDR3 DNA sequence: TGTGCCAGCAGTGACGGCAGGGCCTATAGGGCTTCACCCCTCCACTTT. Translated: CASSDGRAYRASPLHF.

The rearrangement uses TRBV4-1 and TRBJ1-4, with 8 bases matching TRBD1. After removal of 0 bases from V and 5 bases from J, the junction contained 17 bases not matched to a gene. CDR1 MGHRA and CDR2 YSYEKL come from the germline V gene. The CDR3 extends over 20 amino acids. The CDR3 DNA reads TGCGCCAGCAGCCAAGACTTCGGGACAGGTTCCCTGCCCCTAAATGAAAAACTGTTTTTT. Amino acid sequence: CASSQDFGTGSLPLNEKLFF.

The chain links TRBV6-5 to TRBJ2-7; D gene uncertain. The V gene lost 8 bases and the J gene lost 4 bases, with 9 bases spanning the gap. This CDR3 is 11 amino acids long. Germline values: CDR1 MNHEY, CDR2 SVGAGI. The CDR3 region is CASGVNYEQYF. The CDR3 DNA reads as TGTGCCAGCGGGGTAAATTACGAGCAGTACTTC.

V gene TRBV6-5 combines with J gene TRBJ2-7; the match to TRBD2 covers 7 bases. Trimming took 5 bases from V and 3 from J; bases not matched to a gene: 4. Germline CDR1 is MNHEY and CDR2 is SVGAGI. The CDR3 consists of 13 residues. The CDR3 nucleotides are TGTGCCAGCAGTGTTCCGGGAGGCTACGAGCAGTACTTC. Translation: CASSVPGGYEQYF.

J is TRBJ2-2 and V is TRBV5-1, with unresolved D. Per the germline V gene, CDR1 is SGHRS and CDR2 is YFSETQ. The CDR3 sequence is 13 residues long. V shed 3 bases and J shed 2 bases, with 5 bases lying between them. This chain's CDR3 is CASSWSNTGELFF. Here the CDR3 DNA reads TGCGCCAGCAGCTGGTCCAACACCGGGGAGCTGTTTTTT. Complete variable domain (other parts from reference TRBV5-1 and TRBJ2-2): KAGVTQTPRYLIKTRGQQVTLSCSPISGHRSVSWYQQTPGQGLQFLFEYFSETQRNKGNFPGRFSGRQFSNSRSEMNVSTLELGDSALYLCASSWSNTGELFFGEGSRLTVL.

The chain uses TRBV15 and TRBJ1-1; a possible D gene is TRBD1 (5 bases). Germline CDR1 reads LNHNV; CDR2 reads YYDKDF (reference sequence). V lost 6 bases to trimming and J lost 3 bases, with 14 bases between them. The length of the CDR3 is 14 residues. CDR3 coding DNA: TGTGCCACCAGTACCGGGACCTGGGACACTGAAGCTTTCTTT. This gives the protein CATSTGTWDTEAFF.

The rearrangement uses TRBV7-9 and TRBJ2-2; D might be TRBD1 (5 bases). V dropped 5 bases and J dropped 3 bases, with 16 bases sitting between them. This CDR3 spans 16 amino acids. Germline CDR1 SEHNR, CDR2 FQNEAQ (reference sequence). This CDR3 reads CASSAGMTAYTGELFF. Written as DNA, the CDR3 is TGTGCCAGCAGCGCAGGAATGACAGCGTACACCGGGGAGCTGTTTTTT.